This T cell receptor beta chain was retrieved from a study of blood T cell repertoires in COVID-19. Background on the study: The United States, Italy and Spain were the sources of the acute and convalescent COVID-19 samples. T cells, B-cell-depleted T cells, or PBMCs supplied cDNA or gDNA.

In the original analysis: Cell counts per sample came from amplifying reference gene primers. Clones were read by immunoSEQ multiplex PCR, and TCRdb kept only the in-frame ones, dropping some. V and J calls plus clone size are reproduced from that table; the DNA served to infer D and trimming. The table shows approximately 260,000 clones, with 70% to 90% occurring only once. Trimming at V came to 1 base and at J to 6 bases, leaving 3 bases not matched to a gene. Germline values: CDR1 LGHDT, CDR2 YNNKEL (reference sequence). The CDR3 is 14 residues long. The chain employs TRBV3-1 (or the pseudogene TRBV3-2) and TRBJ2-1; 7 bases line up with TRBD1. The receptor comes from a woman aged 70-85 years with acute or convalescent COVID-19. Material: peripheral blood. The CDR3 region is CASSQGYRGNEQFF. The CDR3 nucleotides read TGTGCCAGCAGCCAAGGATACAGGGGCAATGAGCAGTTCTTC.